Listed here is a single T cell receptor (beta chain). V lost 6 bases to trimming and J lost 4 bases; unmatched junction nucleotides: 5. Germline CDR1 reads SEHNR; CDR2 reads FQNEAQ (reference sequence). This CDR3 spans 15 amino acids. Sequenced by immunoSEQ multiplex PCR; TCRdb stores in-frame clones only, minus some. The sample carries around 240,000 clones, 75% to 90% recorded once. This specimen belongs to a study of blood T cell repertoires in COVID-19. The wider study: PBMCs, B-cell-depleted T cells, or T cells provided the cDNA or gDNA that made up the material.

Individuals drawn from under 30 US areas were roughly 18 to 95 years old. Allocation to cohorts depended on clinical history reported by the participants. People in the exposed group encountered a COVID-19 case within 2 weeks before entering the study. The sequence was collected from a man aged 50-59 years who had been exposed to COVID-19. The chain links TRBV7-9 to TRBJ2-1; 11 positions match TRBD2. The sample comprised PBMCs or T cells enriched from blood (not recorded which). CDR3 amino acids: CASSFSGGDYNEQFF. CDR3 DNA: TGTGCCAGCAGTTTTAGCGGGGGGGATTACAATGAGCAGTTCTTC.